This TCR beta chain was captured by sequencing in a study of cytomegalovirus exposure and HLA in healthy donors. Findings of the study overall: A later analysis revealed that TCR association rates differed between HLA loci, peaking at DRB1 and bottoming out at HLA-C. V- and J-gene trimming in TCR beta was tied to a missense DCLRE1C variant by an analysis performed later. Among the CMV-associated chains, a few were confirmed in vitro as specific for CMV antigens.

Concerning this clone itself: The antigen is undetermined.

V lost 6 bases and J lost 6, with 11 bases in between. The CDR3 is made up of 12 amino acids. Germline V gene data show CDR1 as MNHNS and CDR2 as SASEGT. In the PCR, 60 Vbeta and 13 Jbeta primers were used. Clones were sequenced by immunoSEQ multiplex PCR, and TCRdb holds only the in-frame ones, with some missing. The sample has about 160,000 clones; around 83% are singletons. The source of this sequence is a man aged 50 to 60 in good health and CMV-seropositive. The sequenced sample was PBMCs. The gene calls are TRBV6-1 and TRBJ1-2; unclear D gene. CDR3 loop: CASSPQTNGYTF. For the CDR3, the DNA is TGTGCCAGCAGCCCACAGACCAATGGCTACACCTTC.